Listed here are 8 T cell receptor beta chains from one sample, sequenced in a study of cytomegalovirus exposure and HLA in healthy donors listed by TCRdb under 2017. The library was produced with the immunoSEQ multiplex PCR assay. This immuneACCESS table, as held by TCRdb, lists in-frame sequences with V and J called but not all clones. Of the missing ones, under half trace to an unresolved V gene in checked studies; the others have no known cause. This sample comprises approximately 54,000 clones, roughly nine tenths of them detected only once. About 8.1% of the sample rests with the top ten. The sequenced sample was PBMCs. The source is a woman in her late teens or twenties in good health and CMV-seropositive.

V usage is TRBV19 and J usage is TRBJ2-3, with a tentative D call TRBD2 (6 bases). This CDR3 contains 16 residues. Germline lookup yields CDR1 LNHDA and CDR2 SQIVND (reference sequence). V lost 6 bases and J 1 base, leaving 17 bases between the germline ends. CDR3 sequence (DNA): TGTGCCAGTAGCCAAGGGGTTAGCGGAGGCACAGATACGCAGTATTTT. Translation gives CASSQGVSGGTDTQYF.

CDR3 sequence: CASSVGQGMNTEAFF. CDR3 in DNA: TGTGCCAGCAGCGTCGGACAGGGGATGAACACTGAAGCTTTCTTT. This sequence joins TRBV9 and TRBJ1-1; TRBD1 agrees at 9 bases. Germline V gives CDR1 SGDLS, CDR2 YYNGEE. Germline trimming cut 2 bases from V and 0 bases from J; bases unmatched to any gene: 2. This CDR3 region has 15 residues.

Here the CDR3 reads CASSLGREGSSGANVLTF. The CDR3 region has the DNA TGTGCCAGCAGTTTGGGCAGGGAGGGTAGCTCTGGGGCCAACGTCCTGACTTTC. This chain uses TRBV28 with TRBJ2-6; 7 nucleotides agree with TRBD2. The germline V gene encodes CDR1 MDHEN and CDR2 SYDVKM. Trimming cost V 3 bases and J 0 bases; bases outside gene matches: 8. This CDR3 has 18 residues.

The chain links TRBV6-4 to TRBJ1-4, with unresolved D. Trimming removed 3 bases at V and 10 bases at J, with 15 bases between. CDR3 size: 14 residues. Germline values: CDR1 MRHNA, CDR2 SNTAGT. This CDR3 is CASSDGSPNGKLFF. The CDR3 region has the DNA TGTGCCAGCAGTGATGGGAGTCCAAACGGAAAACTGTTTTTT.

Written as DNA, the CDR3 is TGTGCCAGCAGTTACTCTGCAGGCTCTGGAAACACCATATATTTT. It specifies CASSYSAGSGNTIYF. The chain employs TRBV6-6 and TRBJ1-3; D is unresolved. CDR3 length: 15 residues. V dropped 0 bases and J dropped 0 bases, with 6 bases sitting between them. The V gene's germline CDR1 is MNHNY and CDR2 SVGAGI (reference sequence).

The chain combines TRBV4-2 with TRBJ2-1, with 8 nucleotides matching TRBD1. Germline trimming cut 5 bases from V and 2 bases from J; bases unmatched to any gene: 2. Germline V CDR1 and CDR2: LGHNA, YNFKEQ. This CDR3 comprises 14 residues. The CDR3 sequence is CASSKDRAYNEQFF. The CDR3 nucleotides read TGTGCCAGCAGCAAGGACAGGGCCTACAATGAGCAGTTCTTC.

The chain links TRBV6-4 to TRBJ1-5; the D gene is possibly TRBD1 (5 bases). The CDR3 loop spans 15 amino acids. V lost 4 bases, J lost 3 bases, and 13 bases lay in between. The germline CDR1 and CDR2 sequences are MRHNA and SNTAGT. The CDR3 region is CASSVSGGDNQPQHF. CDR3 DNA: TGTGCCAGCAGTGTTTCGGGGGGTGACAATCAGCCCCAGCATTTT.

V gene TRBV2 combines with J gene TRBJ2-1, with 7 bases lining up with TRBD1. The CDR3 loop spans 15 amino acids. Losses at the gene ends were 4 bases for V and 5 bases for J; bases not matched to a gene: 8. CDR1 is SNHLY and CDR2 is FYNNEI in the germline V gene. Here the CDR3 reads CASSGRGLYDNEQFF. The DNA of the CDR3 is TGTGCCAGCAGTGGAAGGGGGCTCTATGACAATGAGCAGTTCTTC.